This T cell receptor beta chain is drawn from a study of T cell repertoires in cytomegalovirus infection. General study findings and limits: The ex vivo response was dominated by HLA-C-restricted CMV-specific TCR beta clonotypes.

On this clonotype: The antigen remains undetermined.

Using its own MiXCR run on the reads, TCRdb lists one record per CDR3 protein. The repertoire consists of 700,000 to 950,000 distinct CDR3 sequences, with less than 35% occurring once and the leading ten covering around 12%. Between the trimmed V and J ends, which lost 4 bases and 3 bases, there was a span of 21 bases. Germline V lookup: CDR1 DFQATT, CDR2 SNEGSKA (reference sequence). The CDR3 spans 16 residues. Source: cultured CD8+ T cells from PBMCs, taken from culture after CMV antigen stimulation. This sequence joins TRBV20-1 and TRBJ2-5; TRBD2 is a possible D gene (6 bases). This receptor was taken from a human donor in good health (CMV status not recorded). Some clones in this sample may be carry-over from other donors' samples. The CDR3 DNA sequence: TGCAGTGCTATACCGACAAGAGGGACTTCAGAAGAGACCCAGTACTTC. Translating gives CSAIPTRGTSEETQYF.